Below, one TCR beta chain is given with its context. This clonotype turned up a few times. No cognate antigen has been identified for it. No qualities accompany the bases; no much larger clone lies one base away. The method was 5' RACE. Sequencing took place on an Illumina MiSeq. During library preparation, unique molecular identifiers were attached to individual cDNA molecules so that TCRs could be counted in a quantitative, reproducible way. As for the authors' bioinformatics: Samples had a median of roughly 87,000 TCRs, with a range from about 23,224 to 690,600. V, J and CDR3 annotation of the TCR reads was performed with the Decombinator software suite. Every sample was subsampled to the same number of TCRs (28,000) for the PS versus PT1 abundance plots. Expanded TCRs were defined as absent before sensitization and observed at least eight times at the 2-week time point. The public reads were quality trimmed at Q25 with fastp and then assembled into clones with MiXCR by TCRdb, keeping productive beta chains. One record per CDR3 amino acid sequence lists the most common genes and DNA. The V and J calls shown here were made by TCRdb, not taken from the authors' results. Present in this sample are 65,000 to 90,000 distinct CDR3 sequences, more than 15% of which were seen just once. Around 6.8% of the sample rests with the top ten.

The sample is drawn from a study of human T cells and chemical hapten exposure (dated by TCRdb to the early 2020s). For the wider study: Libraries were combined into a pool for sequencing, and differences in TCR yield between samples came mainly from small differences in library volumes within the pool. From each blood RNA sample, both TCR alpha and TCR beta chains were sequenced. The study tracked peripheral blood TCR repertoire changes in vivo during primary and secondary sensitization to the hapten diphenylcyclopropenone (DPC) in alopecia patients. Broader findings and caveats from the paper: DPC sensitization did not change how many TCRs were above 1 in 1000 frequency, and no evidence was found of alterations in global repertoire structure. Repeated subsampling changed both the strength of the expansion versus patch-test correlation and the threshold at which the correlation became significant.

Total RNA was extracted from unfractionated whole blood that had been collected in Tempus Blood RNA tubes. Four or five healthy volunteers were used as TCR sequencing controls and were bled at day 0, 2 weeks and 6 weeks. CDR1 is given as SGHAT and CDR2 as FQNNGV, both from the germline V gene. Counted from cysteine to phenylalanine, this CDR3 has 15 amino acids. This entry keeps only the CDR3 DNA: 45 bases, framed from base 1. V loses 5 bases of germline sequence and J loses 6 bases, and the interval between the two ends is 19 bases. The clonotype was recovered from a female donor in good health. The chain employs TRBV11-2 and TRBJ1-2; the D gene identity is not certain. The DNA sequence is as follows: TGTGCCAGCAGCCAGACGTCGGTCAGCTACAATGGCTACACCTTC. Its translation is CASSQTSVSYNGYTF.